These 8 T cell receptor beta chains originate from one sample sequenced in a study of T cell responses to AZD1222 COVID-19 vaccine (dated by TCRdb to the early 2020s). Library creation used the immunoSEQ multiplex PCR assay. As stored in TCRdb, this immuneACCESS dataset retains in-frame rearrangements with V and J assigned. A fraction of the clones does not appear; measured against another copy, unresolved V genes explain less than half of the discrepancy, and the remainder lacks a known reason. The sample records more than 110,000 clones, approximately 83% of which are singletons. Around 7.8% of the sample is held by the ten biggest clonotypes. The time point label of this sample denotes: baseline before first vaccination. The input for sequencing was peripheral blood, taken on day 0 of AZD1222 vaccination. The source is an adult in good health.

This chain uses TRBV24-1 with TRBJ1-5; D perhaps matches TRBD1 (5 bases). The V gene's germline CDR1 is KGHDR and CDR2 SFDVKD. There are 15 residues in the CDR3. V lost 4 bases and J lost 5, with 14 bases in between. CDR3 sequence (DNA): TGTGCCACCAGTGACACTGACACGGGGCATCAGCCCCAGCATTTT. Its protein is CATSDTDTGHQPQHF.

This clone was recorded once. This chain joins TRBV18 and TRBJ1-1, with D possibly TRBD1 on 6 matching bases. The V gene lost 3 bases and the J gene lost 1 base, with 15 bases spanning the gap. Germline lookup yields CDR1 KGHSH and CDR2 LQKENI. The CDR3 runs to 16 residues. The DNA of the CDR3 is TGTGCCAGCTCACCTGCGGTGGGGGCCAGGAACACTGAAGCTTTCTTT. Translation: CASSPAVGARNTEAFF.

This chain joins TRBV2 and TRBJ2-2; the D is unclear. This CDR3 comprises 13 residues. V gave up 2 bases and J gave up 7 bases, with 8 bases separating them. The germline V gene has CDR1 SNHLY and CDR2 FYNNEI. CDR3 sequence (DNA): TGTGCCAGCAGTGAATTGGAAATCGGGGAGCTGTTTTTT. This encodes CASSELEIGELFF.

The chain links TRBV7-2 to TRBJ2-5; D possibly matches TRBD1 or TRBD2 (5 bases each). This CDR3 is 13 amino acids long. Germline V gene sequence: CDR1 SGHTA, CDR2 FQGNSA. V was shortened by 6 bases and J by 5 bases, with 13 bases between the two germline ends. In DNA, the CDR3 is TGTGCCAGCAGTAAAGGGACCGGTGAGACCCAGTACTTC. The encoded protein is CASSKGTGETQYF. Full variable domain (missing parts from reference TRBV7-2 and TRBJ2-5): GAGVSQSPSNKVTEKGKDVELRCDPISGHTALYWYRQSLGQGLEFLIYFQGNSAPDKSGLPSDRFSAERTGGSVSTLTIQRTQQEDSAVYLCASSKGTGETQYFGPGTRLLVL.

This chain joins TRBV30 and TRBJ1-6; D gene uncertain. The germline CDR1 and CDR2 sequences are GTSNPN and SVGIG (reference sequence). This CDR3 has 13 residues. The CDR3: CAGRQTYNSPLHF. As DNA, the CDR3 is TGTGCGGGTCGCCAAACCTATAATTCACCCCTCCACTTT.

In its sample, this clone was seen a few times. The chain recombines TRBV7-8 with TRBJ2-7; TRBD1 might be the D (5 bases). Germline V lookup: CDR1 SGHVS, CDR2 FQNEAQ. The ends were cut back, 1 base at V and 0 bases at J, with 10 bases in the middle. The CDR3 is made up of 15 amino acids. CDR3 DNA sequence: TGTGCCAGCAGCTTAGGGACACACCTCTCCTACGAGCAGTACTTC. Translated: CASSLGTHLSYEQYF.

V usage is TRBV10-3 and J usage is TRBJ1-2; D remains unclear. Germline values: CDR1 ENHRY, CDR2 SYGVKD. The V end lost 4 bases, the J end lost 0 bases, and 12 bases lay between the germline ends. The CDR3 has 15 amino acids. CDR3 region: CAISVEALTNYGYTF. DNA of the CDR3: TGTGCCATCAGTGTGGAGGCCCTTACTAACTATGGCTACACCTTC.

The chain uses TRBV30 and TRBJ2-3; D remains unclear. V was shortened by 2 bases and J by 0 bases, with 6 bases between the two germline ends. From germline, CDR1 is GTSNPN and CDR2 SVGIG (reference sequence). This CDR3 region has 13 residues. The CDR3 here is CAWSSHSTDTQYF. The CDR3 DNA reads TGTGCCTGGAGTAGCCACAGCACAGATACGCAGTATTTT.